This entry concerns a single T cell receptor (beta chain). Its antigen is not known. Donors, healthy HIV-negative adults, lacked recent acute infections or vaccinations. The CDR3 totals 13 residues. With 3 bases removed from V and 3 bases from J, the gap between germline ends came to 8 bases. Germline CDR1 reads SGHNT; CDR2 reads YENEEA. This entry belongs to a study of shared clonotypes between healthy human individuals. Broader study findings: In a handful of donors, around 5% of naive CD4 clonotypes appeared in common.

In the sorted-subset replicate PCRs, approximately 200 ng DNA, 25,000 to 30,000 T cell genomes, was used. The assay was immunoSEQ multiplex PCR, and TCRdb's table has in-frame clones only and misses some. Here the sample spans 2.5 million or so clones, around nine tenths being singletons. The V call is TRBV11-3, the J call TRBJ2-5; D tentatively fits TRBD1 or TRBD2 (5 bases each). Sequencing was done on a sample of naive CD4+ T cells sorted from blood. As for subset: CD45RA+ positively selected. This receptor was obtained from a man between 18 and 29 years old in good health. The chain's CDR3 is CASSLGEKETQYF. In DNA form, the CDR3 reads TGTGCCAGCAGCTTGGGGGAAAAAGAGACCCAGTACTTC.